This T cell receptor beta chain derives from a study of CD8 T cells in ankylosing spondylitis. Overall study findings and caveats: Both synovial fluid and blood in reactive arthritis had previously been reported to carry some motif variants.

A remark on this clonotype: Its antigen is still unknown.

The CDR3 sequence is 13 residues long. V lost 8 bases to trimming and J lost 2 bases, with 13 bases between them. Looked up from germline, CDR1 is SGHNT and CDR2 is YENEEA. TCRdb recomputed calls from the 5' RACE reads with MiXCR, one row per CDR3 protein. The sample lists 190,000 or so distinct CDR3 sequences, 9.5% to 15% seen once, with 16% in the top ten. The sequencing sample was made of blood, either unsorted or a sorted T cell fraction (not recorded which). The clonotype was recovered from a male donor with ankylosing spondylitis or in good health (not recorded which). The chain combines TRBV11-3 with TRBJ2-7; D possibly corresponds to TRBD1 (6 bases). CDR3 DNA sequence: TGTGCCAGCTCCCATGGGGGCCCCTACGAGCAGTACTTC. Protein sequence: CASSHGGPYEQYF.